These 14 T cell receptor beta chains were sequenced from one sample in a study of cytomegalovirus exposure and HLA in healthy donors. PCR was performed using 60 Vbeta and 13 Jbeta primers. The assay was immunoSEQ multiplex PCR, and TCRdb's table has in-frame clones only and misses some. The data show 110,000 or so clones, with 55% to 75% seen just once and roughly 5.9% held by the top ten. Sequenced material: PBMCs. Every receptor here comes from a woman in her seventies in good health and CMV-seropositive.

The V gene is TRBV13, the J gene TRBJ1-1; D gene ambiguous. Germline V gene sequence: CDR1 PRHDT, CDR2 FYEKMQ (reference sequence). With 6 bases removed from V and 4 bases from J, the gap between germline ends came to 30 bases. The CDR3 runs 19 residues. The DNA for the CDR3 is TGTGCCAGCAGTCCCCTGGCGAGGGCCACAAGTTCACGAGGCACTGAAGCTTTCTTT. This translates into CASSPLARATSSRGTEAFF.

This rearrangement joins TRBV9 to TRBJ2-1, with 12 bases identical to TRBD1. Trimming cost V 4 bases and J 7 bases; bases outside gene matches: 6. This CDR3 contains 15 residues. Per germline, CDR1 SGDLS and CDR2 YYNGEE. CDR3 sequence reads: CASSTGQGAGNEQFF. The CDR3 nucleotides are TGTGCCAGCAGCACGGGACAGGGGGCGGGAAATGAGCAGTTCTTC.

In nucleotides, the CDR3 is TGTGCCAGCAGCTTATTCGGCAGGGACGAGCAGTACTTC. It yields the protein CASSLFGRDEQYF. V and J are TRBV7-2 and TRBJ2-7, with D possibly matching TRBD1 (5 bases). V lost 2 bases, J lost 5 bases, and 10 bases lay in between. CDR1 is SGHTA and CDR2 is FQGNSA in the germline V gene. The CDR3 has 13 amino acids.

This chain joins TRBV10-3 and TRBJ1-2; a weak D match, TRBD1 (6 bases). CDR1 is ENHRY and CDR2 is SYGVKD in the germline V gene. CDR3 length: 13 amino acids. V lost 6 bases and J 6 bases, leaving 14 bases between the germline ends. The CDR3 is CAISLRGANGYTF. The CDR3 DNA is TGTGCCATCAGCCTCCGGGGGGCTAATGGCTACACCTTC.

This clone turned up a few times. This chain uses TRBV7-9 with TRBJ1-1; 8 nucleotides agree with TRBD1. With 5 bases clipped from V and 4 bases from J, the junction kept 9 bases outside the gene matches. This CDR3 has 15 amino acids. Germline V gene data show CDR1 as SEHNR and CDR2 as FQNEAQ (reference sequence). This CDR3 reads CASSPRQGKTTEAFF. The CDR3 region has the DNA TGTGCCAGCAGCCCAAGACAGGGGAAGACCACTGAAGCTTTCTTT.

V gene TRBV18 combines with J gene TRBJ1-3, with D maybe TRBD1 (6 bases). V lost 4 bases to trimming and J lost 0 bases, with 10 bases between them. CDR3 length: 15 residues. The germline CDR1 and CDR2 sequences are KGHSH and LQKENI. CDR3 bases: TGTGCCAGCTCACAGGCGGACAGCTCTGGAAACACCATATATTTT. It encodes CASSQADSSGNTIYF. The variable domain in full, with the rest retrieved from reference TRBV18 and TRBJ1-3, is NAGVMQNPRHLVRRRGQEARLRCSPMKGHSHVYWYRQLPEEGLKFMVYLQKENIIDESGMPKERFSAEFPKEGPSILRIQQVVRGDSAAYFCASSQADSSGNTIYFGEGSWLTVV.

This clone was detected only once. The CDR3 DNA follows: TGTGCCAGCAGTGAGCCCATCGACAGGGGAAACACTGAAGCTTTCTTT. It encodes CASSEPIDRGNTEAFF. The chain has TRBV6-1 and TRBJ1-1; 8 bases align to TRBD1. Germline V lookup: CDR1 MNHNS, CDR2 SASEGT. After removal of 3 bases from V and 2 bases from J, the junction contained 8 bases not matched to a gene. The CDR3 extends over 16 amino acids.

This clone came up once. The chain has TRBV5-1 and TRBJ2-5; 8 bases agree with TRBD2. CDR1 and CDR2 from the germline V gene are SGHRS and YFSETQ. V gave up 0 bases and J gave up 3 bases; unmatched junction bases: 4. This CDR3 has 15 residues. CDR3 nucleotides: TGCGCCAGCAGCTTGGGAGCGGGGGTGAAAGAGACCCAGTACTTC. Its protein is CASSLGAGVKETQYF.

This clone is a singleton in its sample. The chain joins TRBV29-1 to TRBJ1-1; D not certain. Trimming took off 2 bases at V and 0 bases at J, with 7 bases between the two ends. CDR1 and CDR2 (germline): SQVTM, ANQGSEA. CDR3 length: 13 residues. The CDR3 protein is CSVEWEVNTEAFF. As DNA, the CDR3 is TGCAGCGTTGAATGGGAGGTGAACACTGAAGCTTTCTTT.

The chain has TRBV29-1 and TRBJ1-1; a possible D gene is TRBD1 (6 bases). Looked up from germline, CDR1 is SQVTM and CDR2 is ANQGSEA. V lost 5 bases and J 0 bases, leaving 10 bases between the germline ends. The CDR3 is made up of 13 amino acids. CDR3 sequence (DNA): TGCAGCGTTCGGACAGCCATGAACACTGAAGCTTTCTTT. Amino acid sequence: CSVRTAMNTEAFF.

The J gene is TRBJ1-6, the V gene TRBV2, with unresolved D. This CDR3 is built from 13 residues. Germline values: CDR1 SNHLY, CDR2 FYNNEI. Between the trimmed V and J ends, which lost 7 bases and 10 bases, there was a span of 14 bases. CDR3 sequence (DNA): TGTGCCAGCACCCCGGAGAGCCCATCACCCCTCCACTTT. This gives the protein CASTPESPSPLHF.

The CDR3 sequence is CASRGGADNSPLHF. CDR3 DNA: TGCGCCAGCCGCGGGGGGGCCGATAATTCACCCCTCCACTTT. This sequence joins TRBV5-1 and TRBJ1-6; TRBD1 is a possible D gene (6 bases). The CDR3 totals 14 residues. Germline loops: CDR1 SGHRS, CDR2 YFSETQ. Trimming removed 7 bases at V and 5 bases at J, with 13 bases between.

Worth noting for this clone: Other nucleotide sequences in the sample specify the same CDR3. The chain joins TRBV27 to TRBJ1-2; D may be TRBD1 (6 bases). There are 13 residues in the CDR3. The V and J ends lost 6 bases and 0 bases respectively, with 8 bases between them. Germline V gene lookup returns CDR1 MNHEY and CDR2 SMNVEV (reference sequence). CDR3 bases: TGTGCCAGCAGCCGGACAGCTAACTATGGCTACACCTTC. This codes for CASSRTANYGYTF.

This chain joins TRBV19 and TRBJ2-1; D possibly corresponds to TRBD2 (7 bases). Between the trimmed V and J ends, which lost 7 bases and 7 bases, there was a span of 23 bases. This CDR3 contains 16 residues. Germline values: CDR1 LNHDA, CDR2 SQIVND (reference sequence). CDR3 region: CASKGSRGGNYNEQFF. DNA for the CDR3: TGTGCCAGTAAGGGCTCAAGGGGGGGAAACTATAATGAGCAGTTCTTC.